This is a list of T cell receptor beta chains from one sample in a study of ipilimumab plus nivolumab after autologous stem cell transplantation. TCRdb's table, derived via immunoSEQ multiplex PCR, lists solely in-frame clones and lacks some. The sample holds more than 9,000 clones, 65% to 80% seen once. Sequenced here: PBMCs, sampled in a trial of ipilimumab plus nivolumab as post-transplant consolidation. All receptors derive from a female donor with multiple myeloma. The CDR3 runs from the conserved cysteine through the conserved F or W. A D gene is named only where the DNA matches it firmly. Some rows have no size entry. The others give once, few or many, or a class for an expanded clone.

size	J	D	V	CDR3	DNA
.	TRBJ1-5	TRBD1	TRBV6-6	CASSFDRGLQPQHF	TGTGCCAGCAGTTTTGACAGGGGGCTTCAGCCCCAGCATTTT
.	TRBJ2-7	TRBD1	TRBV19	CASSPWTGSNEQYF	TGTGCCAGTAGTCCCTGGACAGGGTCCAACGAGCAGTACTTC
.	TRBJ1-5	.	TRBV6-1	CASSPGVWQPQHF	TGTGCCAGCAGCCCGGGAGTCTGGCAGCCCCAGCATTTT
few	TRBJ1-1	.	TRBV23-1	CASSQSVFWTEQTFTNTEAFF	TGCGCCAGCAGTCAATCGGTATTTTGGACAGAGCAAACCTTTACTAACACTGAAGCTTTCTTT
.	TRBJ2-1	TRBD1	TRBV7-9	CASSTGGYYNEQFF	TGTGCCAGCAGCACAGGGGGATACTACAATGAGCAGTTCTTC
.	TRBJ2-2	.	TRBV6-5	CASSEVIRPGELFF	TGTGCCAGCAGTGAAGTGATCCGACCTGGGGAGCTGTTTTTT
few	TRBJ2-7	.	TRBV5-5	CASSLASENEQYF	TGTGCCAGCAGCTTGGCCTCGGAAAACGAGCAGTACTTC
.	TRBJ2-1	.	TRBV7-9	CASRLGRTSYNEQFF	TGTGCCAGCAGGTTAGGACGGACCTCCTACAATGAGCAGTTCTTC
.	TRBJ2-1	.	TRBV5-1	CASSLWMTNEQFF	TGCGCCAGCAGCTTGTGGATGACAAATGAGCAGTTCTTC
.	TRBJ2-5	.	TRBV11-3	CASSLKRKGEGETQYF	TGTGCCAGCAGCTTGAAGAGGAAGGGGGAAGGGGAGACCCAGTACTTC
few	TRBJ1-2	.	TRBV28	CASSTGLNYGYTF	TGTGCCAGCAGTACAGGGCTTAACTATGGCTACACCTTC
.	TRBJ2-3	TRBD2	TRBV5-1	CASSSGTSGRADTQYF	TGCGCCAGCAGCAGCGGGACTAGCGGGAGAGCAGATACGCAGTATTTT
.	TRBJ2-3	TRBD1	TRBV27	CASSLQGRASTDTQYF	TGTGCCAGCAGTCTACAGGGGCGGGCTAGCACAGATACGCAGTATTTT
few	TRBJ2-3	.	TRBV12-5	CASGLPRSNTQYF	TGTGCTAGTGGCCTGCCCCGATCAAATACGCAGTATTTT
.	TRBJ2-2	TRBD1	TRBV10-3	CAIKPGQGVGFNTGELFF	TGTGCCATCAAACCGGGACAGGGCGTAGGTTTTAACACCGGGGAGCTGTTTTTT
.	TRBJ2-7	TRBD1	TRBV18	CASSPPSGGAEQYF	TGTGCCAGCTCACCACCGTCAGGGGGCGCCGAGCAGTACTTC
.	TRBJ2-3	TRBD2	TRBV5-4	CASSLALAGVDTQYF	TGTGCCAGCAGCTTGGCGTTAGCGGGAGTGGATACGCAGTATTTT
.	TRBJ1-1	.	TRBV6-6	CASSYPTGYGTEAFF	TGTGCCAGCAGTTACCCTACAGGGTATGGCACTGAAGCTTTCTTT
once	TRBJ1-3	.	TRBV15	CATSREIGPGNTIYF	TGTGCCACCAGCAGAGAGATAGGACCGGGAAACACCATATATTTT
.	TRBJ1-5	.	TRBV5-3	CASIPPRGADQPQHF	TGTGCCAGCATCCCGCCACGCGGAGCGGATCAGCCCCAGCATTTT
.	TRBJ1-3	.	TRBV5-1	CASSLATGSGNTIYF	TGCGCCAGCAGCTTGGCCACGGGCTCTGGAAACACCATATATTTT
.	TRBJ2-3	.	TRBV5-1	CASSYTDTQYF	TGCGCCAGCAGCTACACAGATACGCAGTATTTT
.	TRBJ1-2	.	TRBV29-1	CSVLRLFKQGGSWGYTF	TGCAGCGTCCTCAGACTATTTAAACAGGGAGGGTCTTGGGGCTACACCTTC
.	TRBJ2-1	.	TRBV7-9	CASSRLLYGSYNEQFF	TGTGCCAGCAGCCGACTCCTGTATGGCTCCTACAATGAGCAGTTCTTC
few	TRBJ1-1	.	TRBV7-8	CASSSQQVMNTEAFF	TGTGCCAGCAGCTCGCAGCAGGTCATGAACACTGAAGCTTTCTTT
.	TRBJ2-7	TRBD2	TRBV5-1	CASSGSAGDPYEQYF	TGCGCCAGCAGCGGGTCAGCGGGAGACCCCTACGAGCAGTACTTC